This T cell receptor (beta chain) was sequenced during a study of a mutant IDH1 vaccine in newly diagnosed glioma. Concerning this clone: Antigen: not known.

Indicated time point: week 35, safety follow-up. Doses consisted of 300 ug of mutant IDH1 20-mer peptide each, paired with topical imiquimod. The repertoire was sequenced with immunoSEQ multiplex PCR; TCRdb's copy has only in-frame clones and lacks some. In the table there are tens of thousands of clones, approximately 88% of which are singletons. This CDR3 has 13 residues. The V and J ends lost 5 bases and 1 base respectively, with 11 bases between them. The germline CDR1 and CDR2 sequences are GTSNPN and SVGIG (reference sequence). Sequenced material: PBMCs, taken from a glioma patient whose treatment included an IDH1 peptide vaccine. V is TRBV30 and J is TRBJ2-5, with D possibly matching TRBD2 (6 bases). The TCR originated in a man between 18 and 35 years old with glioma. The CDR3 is CAWGSGIQETQYF. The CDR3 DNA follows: TGTGCCTGGGGTAGCGGAATCCAAGAGACCCAGTACTTC.